This TCR beta chain was sequenced for a study of cytomegalovirus exposure and HLA in healthy donors. Overall study results and limits: Equally common other TCR beta chains were less clonally expanded than HLA-associated ones, a later analysis found.

Primers: 60 Vbeta forward and 13 Jbeta reverse. The protocol was immunoSEQ multiplex PCR, while the TCRdb copy is restricted to in-frame clones and leaves out a portion. This sample has roughly 100,000 clones, with 60% to 80% found just once. Trimming cost V 2 bases and J 3 bases, with 17 bases left between them. Germline V gene data show CDR1 as LGHNA and CDR2 as YNFKEQ. The CDR3 length is 17 residues. As for this clone: Antigen specificity is unknown.

The chain joins TRBV4-2 to TRBJ1-3; TRBD1 might be the D (5 bases). The receptor was isolated from a middle-aged man in good health and CMV-seronegative. The specimen sequenced was PBMCs. The CDR3: CASSQNLGGRVGNTIYF. CDR3 nucleotide sequence: TGTGCCAGCAGCCAAAACCTCGGTGGCAGGGTTGGAAACACCATATATTTT.